This TCR beta chain was documented in a study of CD8 T cells in Susac syndrome. General study points: The study admitted that it had a relatively small number of individuals in its TCR sequencing and HLA analysis.

The authors carried out high-throughput sequencing of TCR beta. They applied it to CD8+ and CD4+ T cells obtained from blood. Healthy donors were controls matched for age and sex. Concerning this clonotype itself: Its antigen is unknown.

The CDR3 totals 12 residues. CDR1 LNHDA and CDR2 SQIVND come from the germline V gene (reference sequence). Trimming shortened V by 7 bases and J by 8 bases, and 12 bases separated the two germline ends. An input of about 0.45 to 1 ug of RNA was subjected to reverse transcription using random hexamers. Amplification of TCR beta CDR3 was carried out by immunoSEQ multiplex PCR, which covered 54 Vbeta and 13 Jbeta segments. MiXCR was run by TCRdb on the immunoSEQ multiplex PCR reads, yielding one entry per CDR3 protein. Of roughly 200,000 distinct CDR3 sequences in the sample, approximately 93% were seen once.

V and J are TRBV19 and TRBJ2-4; tentative D call: TRBD2 (5 bases). Sequencing was carried out using CD4+ T cells from PBMCs. The source of this sequence is a human donor in good health. DNA for the CDR3: TGTGCCAGTATGGGAGTTCGAGACATTCAGTACTTC. It yields the protein CASMGVRDIQYF.